The 25 T cell receptor beta chains in this list originate from one sample, sequenced in a study of blood T cells in healthy people across ages (dated by TCRdb to about 2015). Library preparation employed 5' RACE. Sequencing used an Illumina HiSeq 2500. The second PCR ran for about 6 to 11 cycles and used a J-beta primer mix along with a sample-barcoded 5' primer. In TCRdb, the public reads were trimmed at Q25 with fastp and aligned with MiXCR, with productive beta chains retained. Every distinct CDR3 protein forms one entry, paired with its most common genes and DNA. This sample comprises 1.4 million to 1.5 million distinct CDR3 sequences, approximately 38% of them detected only once. The ten largest clones capture roughly 8.2% of the sample. Sequences were obtained from blood. Source of these receptors: a woman between 18 and 29 years old in good health.

This clonotype occurred a few times. The J gene is TRBJ2-1, the V gene TRBV5-1; D unresolved. In germline, CDR1 is SGHRS, CDR2 YFSETQ. The CDR3 has 12 residues. Trimming removed 0 bases at V and 9 bases at J, with 7 bases between. The CDR3 region is CASSLAAVEQFF. The CDR3 bases are TGCGCCAGCAGCTTGGCGGCGGTTGAGCAGTTCTTC.

This clonotype was counted between two and nine times. The chain employs TRBV2 and TRBJ2-3, with TRBD2 matching 10 bases. V dropped 6 bases and J dropped 6; count of bases not matched to a gene: 3. The CDR3 extends over 13 amino acids. Germline assignment: CDR1 SNHLY and CDR2 FYNNEI. The CDR3 spells CASSVTSGDTQYF. The CDR3 DNA reads TGTGCCAGCAGCGTGACTAGCGGGGATACGCAGTATTTT.

This chain links TRBV9 with TRBJ2-7; D gene unclear. The CDR3 covers 13 residues. Trimming cost V 3 bases and J 1 base, with 8 bases left between them. CDR1 is SGDLS and CDR2 is YYNGEE in the germline V gene. CDR3 amino acids: CASSGPHSYEQYF. As DNA, the CDR3 is TGTGCCAGCAGCGGCCCCCATTCCTACGAGCAGTACTTC.

The table lists this clonotype with a few counts. This sequence joins TRBV12-3 or TRBV12-4 and TRBJ2-1; possibly TRBD1 for D (6 bases). The CDR3 has 12 residues. V dropped 6 bases and J dropped 7 bases, with 10 bases sitting between them. Written as DNA, the CDR3 is TGTGCCAGCAGGAGGGGGATGAATGAGCAGTTCTTC. Amino acid sequence: CASRRGMNEQFF.

About this clonotype itself: This could be a read error, since a much larger clone is one nucleotide away. V usage is TRBV6-2 or TRBV6-3 and J usage is TRBJ2-7, with 8 positions matching TRBD2. The CDR3 consists of 14 residues. Per the germline V gene, CDR1 is MNHEY and CDR2 is SVGEGT. In DNA, the CDR3 is TGTGCCGGCAGAGGGAGCGGGAGAACGAATGAGCAGTACTTC. It specifies CAGRGSGRTNEQYF.

V gene TRBV20-1 combines with J gene TRBJ2-7; no firm D call. This CDR3 contains 14 residues. The V end was cut by 0 bases, the J end by 2 bases, with 11 bases between. Germline V gives CDR1 DFQATT, CDR2 SNEGSKA (reference sequence). CDR3 sequence (DNA): TGCAGTGCTAGAGAGAGCGCTCGACCCTACGAGCAGTACTTC. This gives the protein CSARESARPYEQYF.

The chain has TRBV6-5 and TRBJ1-2; 7 nucleotides line up with TRBD1. The junction had 9 bases not matched to a gene; V was cut back by 6 bases and J by 2 bases. The germline CDR1 and CDR2 sequences are MNHEY and SVGAGI. The CDR3 has 15 residues. The CDR3 DNA is TGTGCCAGCAGAGAGACAGGGTTCGTGAACTATGGCTACACCTTC. Protein product: CASRETGFVNYGYTF.

This clonotype came up a few times. The chain couples TRBV5-1 to TRBJ2-1; 9 bases are shared with TRBD2. V dropped 4 bases and J dropped 9; count of bases not matched to a gene: 11. The CDR3 totals 15 residues. The germline CDR1 and CDR2 sequences are SGHRS and YFSETQ. CDR3 sequence: CASSEPSGIAAEQFF. The CDR3 nucleotides are TGCGCCAGCAGCGAACCTAGCGGGATAGCGGCTGAGCAGTTCTTC.

This chain connects TRBV20-1 to TRBJ2-7; D is possibly TRBD2 (6 bases). The CDR3 spans 13 residues. Per the germline V gene, CDR1 is DFQATT and CDR2 is SNEGSKA (reference sequence). Between the trimmed V and J ends, which lost 6 bases and 0 bases, there was a span of 12 bases. The CDR3 region is CSAGTPSSYEQYF. In nucleotides, the CDR3 is TGCAGTGCCGGGACTCCAAGCTCCTACGAGCAGTACTTC.

The J gene is TRBJ2-7, the V gene TRBV10-3; D gene uncertain. The CDR3 loop spans 15 amino acids. Germline CDR1 reads ENHRY; CDR2 reads SYGVKD. Between the trimmed V and J ends, which lost 6 bases and 5 bases, there was a span of 20 bases. DNA of the CDR3: TGTGCCATCAGCCCTTCGGACGGCTCTAAGGACGAGCAGTACTTC. It specifies CAISPSDGSKDEQYF.

V and J are TRBV20-1 and TRBJ2-7; the match to TRBD2 covers 7 bases. CDR1 is DFQATT and CDR2 is SNEGSKA in the germline V gene (reference sequence). The trim removed 2 bases at V and 2 bases at J, leaving 18 bases unmatched. The CDR3 covers 18 residues. The CDR3, as DNA: TGCAGTGCTAGATCCACCCCGGGCGGGGGTCTCGCACCCTACGAGCAGTACTTC. It codes for CSARSTPGGGLAPYEQYF.

The V gene is TRBV9, the J gene TRBJ2-5, with TRBD2 matching over 7 bases. The junction had 9 bases not matched to a gene; V was cut back by 4 bases and J by 3 bases. Germline V lookup: CDR1 SGDLS, CDR2 YYNGEE. This CDR3 region has 15 residues. This chain's CDR3 is CASSPSGLSKETQYF. CDR3 DNA sequence: TGTGCCAGCAGCCCTTCGGGACTATCGAAAGAGACCCAGTACTTC.

V usage is TRBV15 and J usage is TRBJ1-2; possible D gene TRBD1, 5 bases. In germline, CDR1 is LNHNV, CDR2 YYDKDF (reference sequence). The CDR3 runs to 15 residues. Trimming shortened V by 0 bases and J by 2 bases, and 10 bases separated the two germline ends. CDR3 region: CATSRDLRDNYGYTF. Written as DNA, the CDR3 is TGTGCCACCAGCAGAGATCTCAGGGACAACTATGGCTACACCTTC.

This clonotype appeared a few times. The chain couples TRBV6-5 to TRBJ2-3; 9 nucleotides match TRBD2. Germline CDR1 MNHEY, CDR2 SVGAGI. The CDR3 runs 16 residues. Losses at the gene ends were 5 bases for V and 0 bases for J; bases not matched to a gene: 6. CDR3 in DNA: TGTGCCAGCAGTACTATTAGCGGGGGAAGCACAGATACGCAGTATTTT. This translates into CASSTISGGSTDTQYF.

The V gene is TRBV30, the J gene TRBJ2-3; D unresolved. Trimming pared 2 bases from V and 0 bases from J, leaving 9 bases between. From germline, CDR1 is GTSNPN and CDR2 SVGIG (reference sequence). The length of the CDR3 is 14 residues. CDR3 in DNA: TGTGCCTGGAGTCATGGGCGGAGCACAGATACGCAGTATTTT. Amino acids: CAWSHGRSTDTQYF.

This chain uses TRBV24-1 with TRBJ2-3, with 13 bases fitting TRBD2. The CDR3 is 14 amino acids. CDR1 is KGHDR and CDR2 is SFDVKD in the germline V gene. With 6 bases clipped from V and 4 bases from J, the junction kept 0 bases outside the gene matches. CDR3 coding DNA: TGTGCCACCAGTACTAGCGGGAGGGCAGATACGCAGTATTTT. Translated: CATSTSGRADTQYF.

The rearrangement links TRBV9 to TRBJ2-6; D uncertain. Germline loops: CDR1 SGDLS, CDR2 YYNGEE. The length of the CDR3 is 15 residues. Trimming removed 0 bases at V and 2 bases at J, with 6 bases between. The CDR3 DNA sequence: TGTGCCAGCAGCGTAGATGGGACTGGGGCCAACGTCCTGACTTTC. Residues: CASSVDGTGANVLTF.

The genes are TRBV5-8 and TRBJ1-2, with TRBD1 matching 7 bases. Germline V CDR1 and CDR2: SGHTS, YDEGEE. The trim removed 0 bases at V and 4 bases at J, leaving 6 bases unmatched. The CDR3 contains 15 residues. CDR3 sequence: CASSLGGQTSYGYTF. As DNA, the CDR3 is TGTGCCAGCAGCTTGGGGGGACAGACGTCCTATGGCTACACCTTC.

The chain couples TRBV20-1 to TRBJ1-2; the D is unclear. V was shortened by 1 base and J by 4 bases, with 10 bases between the two germline ends. CDR1 DFQATT and CDR2 SNEGSKA come from the germline V gene (reference sequence). The CDR3 spans 13 residues. The CDR3 reads CSARAGQLYGYTF. For the CDR3, the DNA is TGCAGTGCTAGAGCCGGGCAGCTCTATGGCTACACCTTC.

This chain joins TRBV4-2 and TRBJ2-4; D is unclear. The end of the DNA fits TRBJ2-7 better, so the J call may be wrong. CDR3 length: 11 residues. Germline V CDR1 and CDR2: LGHNA, YNFKEQ. In DNA form, the CDR3 reads TGTGCCAGCAGCAAGAACAACGAGCAGTACTTC. This sequence encodes CASSKNNEQYF.

The V gene is TRBV12-3 or TRBV12-4, the J gene TRBJ2-3; a weak D match, TRBD1 (6 bases). Trimming took off 6 bases at V and 1 base at J, with 14 bases between the two ends. CDR3 length: 15 amino acids. The CDR3 DNA reads TGTGCCAGCAGAATGACAGGAGGCGGCACAGATACGCAGTATTTT. It codes for CASRMTGGGTDTQYF.

This rearrangement joins TRBV5-1 to TRBJ2-1; no clear D gene. Trimming cost V 4 bases and J 4 bases, with 9 bases left between them. The CDR3 sequence is 13 residues long. Per the germline V gene, CDR1 is SGHRS and CDR2 is YFSETQ. DNA of the CDR3: TGCGCCAGCAGCCAGACTGAATACAATGAGCAGTTCTTC. Protein product: CASSQTEYNEQFF.

This clonotype was counted a few times. This chain connects TRBV7-2 to TRBJ2-3; no reliable D call. Trimming removed 1 base from V and 9 bases from J, with 17 bases in between. The CDR3 extends over 15 amino acids. Germline V gives CDR1 SGHTA, CDR2 FQGNSA. CDR3 amino acids: CASSLGSYSTPTQYF. CDR3 DNA: TGTGCCAGCAGCTTAGGGAGCTACAGCACCCCCACGCAGTATTTT.

J is TRBJ2-5 and V is TRBV12-3 or TRBV12-4; weak D call: TRBD2 (6 bases). The ends were cut back, 3 bases at V and 2 bases at J, with 13 bases in the middle. The CDR3 spans 15 residues. CDR3 nucleotides: TGTGCCAGCAGTTTTCGTAGCGGACGACAAGAGACCCAGTACTTC. Its protein is CASSFRSGRQETQYF.

Concerning this clonotype itself: Germline is not matched at one junction end, which may reflect a read error. The chain combines TRBV4-1 with TRBJ2-1; 13 positions agree with TRBD2. This CDR3 region has 15 residues. Germline loops: CDR1 MGHRA, CDR2 YSYEKL. The CDR3 sequence is CAGSRLAGGYNEQFF. In nucleotides, the CDR3 is TGCGCCGGCAGCCGACTAGCGGGAGGCTACAATGAGCAGTTCTTC.